These 30 T cell receptor beta chains were sequenced from one sample in a study of identical twins. MiXCR, run by TCRdb on the 5' RACE reads, gives a single entry per CDR3 protein. The sample comprises 400,000 to 650,000 distinct CDR3 sequences, 20% to 25% of which are singletons, and around 0.9% rests with the top ten. The data also belong to a second study, concerning T cells expressing NK-cell markers.

The material sequenced was CD4+ T cells sorted from blood. These receptor sequences come from a young woman in good health.

The chain uses TRBV10-2 and TRBJ2-7; 13 nucleotides match TRBD2. The J segment lost 3 bases and the V segment lost 7 bases, leaving 3 bases of the junction unmatched. CDR1 is WSHSY, CDR2 SAAADI, per germline. The CDR3 is 14 amino acids. The CDR3: CASTWTSGSYEQYF. In DNA, the CDR3 is TGCGCCAGCACCTGGACTAGCGGGAGCTACGAGCAGTACTTC.

This clonotype was seen ten or more times. The V and J genes are TRBV4-3 and TRBJ2-3, with no clear D. The V gene's germline CDR1 is LGHNA and CDR2 YSLEER. The CDR3 runs 14 residues. V dropped 0 bases and J dropped 7 bases, with 11 bases sitting between them. The CDR3: CASSQDLSINTQYF. Here the CDR3 DNA reads TGCGCCAGCAGCCAAGATTTGAGCATTAATACGCAGTATTTT.

The table lists this clonotype with a count of one. The V gene is TRBV19, the J gene TRBJ2-7, with D perhaps matching TRBD2 (5 bases). CDR1 LNHDA and CDR2 SQIVND come from the germline V gene (reference sequence). The V gene lost 4 bases and the J gene lost 4 bases, with 14 bases spanning the gap. The CDR3 covers 14 residues. CDR3 loop: CASSTGLTGYEQYF. The CDR3 bases are TGTGCCAGTAGTACCGGCCTCACGGGGTACGAGCAGTACTTC.

This clonotype was counted between two and nine times. The chain recombines TRBV6-5 with TRBJ1-2; perhaps TRBD1 as D (6 bases). Trimming took 0 bases from V and 2 from J, leaving 16 bases between them. Germline V gene lookup returns CDR1 MNHEY and CDR2 SVGAGI. The CDR3 spans 17 residues. CDR3 in amino acids: CASSYSRDGGPNYGYTF. The CDR3 DNA sequence: TGTGCCAGCAGTTACTCGAGAGACGGGGGCCCGAACTATGGCTACACCTTC.

This clonotype occurred a few times. V usage is TRBV5-1 and J usage is TRBJ2-1; 8 bases are shared with TRBD2. Looked up from germline, CDR1 is SGHRS and CDR2 is YFSETQ. Trimming removed 4 bases from V and 0 bases from J; junction bases left unmatched: 18. The CDR3 is 20 amino acids. CDR3 DNA sequence: TGCGCCAGCAGCCGCCGCTTGGCAGCGGGGGTCTCGAGCTCCTACAATGAGCAGTTCTTC. Its translation is CASSRRLAAGVSSSYNEQFF. Based on the CDR3 plus reference TRBV5-1 and TRBJ2-1, the full variable domain is KAGVTQTPRYLIKTRGQQVTLSCSPISGHRSVSWYQQTPGQGLQFLFEYFSETQRNKGNFPGRFSGRQFSNSRSEMNVSTLELGDSALYLCASSRRLAAGVSSSYNEQFFGPGTRLTVL.

This chain uses TRBV27 with TRBJ2-5; TRBD1 might be the D (5 bases). The CDR3 is made up of 14 amino acids. V lost 5 bases and J 5 bases, leaving 15 bases between the germline ends. CDR1 and CDR2 from the germline V gene are MNHEY and SMNVEV (reference sequence). The DNA of the CDR3 is TGTGCCAGCAGTCAAGCGACAGAAGGGGAGACCCAGTACTTC. This gives the protein CASSQATEGETQYF.

In its sample, this clonotype was seen many times. The J gene is TRBJ1-1, the V gene TRBV5-1; no firm D call. Germline V CDR1 and CDR2: SGHRS, YFSETQ. Trimming shortened V by 0 bases and J by 3 bases, and 6 bases separated the two germline ends. The length of the CDR3 is 13 residues. CDR3 in DNA: TGCGCCAGCAGCTTGGAGCGTTACACTGAAGCTTTCTTT. Its protein is CASSLERYTEAFF.

The sample holds many counts of this clonotype. One junction end does not reproduce the germline sequence, and a read error may be involved. CDR3 coding DNA: TGTGCCAGCAGTCTGGACAGGGGAGGAGAAAAACTGTTTTTT. Amino acids: CASSLDRGGEKLFF. The V and J genes are TRBV5-1 and TRBJ1-4; 9 bases are shared with TRBD1. Germline loops: CDR1 SGHRS, CDR2 YFSETQ. The CDR3 runs 14 residues.

This clonotype occurred a few times. The rearrangement joins TRBV15 to TRBJ2-4; D is unresolved. Germline CDR1 and CDR2: LNHNV and YYDKDF (reference sequence). V lost 0 bases and J lost 2, with 5 bases in between. The CDR3 is 14 amino acids. The CDR3, as DNA: TGTGCCACCAGCAGAGATTGGTCCAAAAACATTCAGTACTTC. This gives the protein CATSRDWSKNIQYF.

This rearrangement joins TRBV20-1 to TRBJ2-7; TRBD2 matches at 8 bases. V lost 4 bases and J lost 2; bases outside the gene matches: 4. The CDR3 consists of 13 residues. CDR1 and CDR2 (germline): DFQATT, SNEGSKA (reference sequence). As DNA, the CDR3 is TGCAGTGCTACTAGCGGGTTCACCTACGAGCAGTACTTC. It translates to CSATSGFTYEQYF.

In this sample, this clonotype turned up a few times. The rearrangement joins TRBV12-3 or TRBV12-4 to TRBJ1-5, with D possibly matching TRBD1 (5 bases). The CDR3 has 15 amino acids. Trimming pared 0 bases from V and 6 bases from J, leaving 12 bases between. The CDR3: CASSLAGVAAQPQHF. The CDR3, as DNA: TGTGCCAGCAGTTTAGCAGGGGTGGCGGCTCAGCCCCAGCATTTT.

V is TRBV20-1 and J is TRBJ2-1; D gene uncertain. CDR1 is DFQATT, CDR2 SNEGSKA, per germline (reference sequence). Trimming pared 1 base from V and 9 bases from J, leaving 10 bases between. The CDR3 spans 12 residues. CDR3: CSARGSWGEQFF. CDR3 nucleotide sequence: TGCAGTGCTAGAGGGTCTTGGGGTGAGCAGTTCTTC.

The rearrangement joins TRBV7-2 to TRBJ2-7; 11 bases are a match to TRBD2. CDR1 and CDR2 (germline): SGHTA, FQGNSA. There are 16 residues in the CDR3. With 3 bases clipped from V and 7 bases from J, the junction kept 11 bases outside the gene matches. CDR3 region: CASSLSVAGGPWEQYF. Here the CDR3 DNA reads TGTGCCAGCAGCTTGTCAGTAGCGGGAGGGCCGTGGGAGCAGTACTTC.

This clonotype appeared many times. The chain has TRBV12-3 or TRBV12-4 and TRBJ1-5, with D tentatively TRBD1 (6 bases). With 7 bases removed from V and 9 bases from J, the gap between germline ends came to 22 bases. The CDR3 length is 15 residues. The CDR3 loop reads CASIEGNGGSGPQHF. The CDR3 coding sequence is TGTGCCAGCATTGAGGGGAATGGGGGCTCCGGGCCCCAGCATTTT.

This clonotype was seen more than once but under ten times. The chain couples TRBV12-3 or TRBV12-4 to TRBJ1-3; D uncertain. The CDR3 extends over 16 amino acids. V lost 5 bases, J lost 6 bases, and 20 bases lay in between. The CDR3 DNA follows: TGTGCCAGCAGTCGGTGGGGAGTGAGGACCTCAAACACCATATATTTT. Protein sequence: CASSRWGVRTSNTIYF.

This chain joins TRBV12-3 or TRBV12-4 and TRBJ2-2, with 7 nucleotides matching TRBD1. The CDR3 extends over 12 amino acids. Losses at the gene ends were 5 bases for V and 6 bases for J; bases not matched to a gene: 0. As DNA, the CDR3 is TGTGCCAGCAGTACAGGGGCCGGGGAGCTGTTTTTT. Translating gives CASSTGAGELFF.

The V call is TRBV7-9, the J call TRBJ2-1, with 7 nucleotides matching TRBD1. V lost 5 bases, J lost 7 bases, and 17 bases stayed unmatched. This CDR3 region has 17 residues. Germline lookup yields CDR1 SEHNR and CDR2 FQNEAQ (reference sequence). The CDR3 sequence: CASSTRDREQVGNEQFF. In nucleotides, the CDR3 is TGTGCCAGCAGCACCCGAGACAGGGAGCAGGTCGGGAATGAGCAGTTCTTC. Combining the CDR3 with reference TRBV7-9 and TRBJ2-1 gives the whole variable domain DTGVSQNPRHKITKRGQNVTFRCDPISEHNRLYWYRQTLGQGPEFLTYFQNEAQLEKSRLLSDRFSAERPKGSFSTLEIQRTEQGDSAMYLCASSTRDREQVGNEQFFGPGTRLTVL.

The chain is built from TRBV6-1 and TRBJ1-6; no clear D gene. V lost 4 bases, J lost 10 bases, and 11 bases lay in between. Germline CDR1 is MNHNS and CDR2 is SASEGT. CDR3 length equals 13 residues. DNA of the CDR3: TGTGCCAGCAGTGTAACAGACGAATCACCCCTCCACTTT. Translation: CASSVTDESPLHF.

This clonotype was seen more than once but under ten times. The chain carries TRBV24-1 and TRBJ2-3, with D possibly TRBD2 on 6 matching bases. Trimming cost V 5 bases and J 4 bases, with 12 bases left between them. Germline assignment: CDR1 KGHDR and CDR2 SFDVKD. The CDR3 contains 14 residues. CDR3 protein: CATSAHGRADTQYF. In nucleotides, the CDR3 is TGTGCCACCAGTGCCCACGGGAGAGCAGATACGCAGTATTTT.

This clonotype was picked up a small number of times. CDR3: CSVVRGRGEKLFF. CDR3 sequence (DNA): TGCAGCGTTGTCAGGGGGCGCGGTGAAAAACTGTTTTTT. This chain connects TRBV29-1 to TRBJ1-4; 8 nucleotides line up with TRBD1. Germline assignment: CDR1 SQVTM and CDR2 ANQGSEA. The CDR3 is made up of 13 amino acids. With 4 bases clipped from V and 7 bases from J, the junction kept 5 bases outside the gene matches. Variable domain in full (rest from reference TRBV29-1 and TRBJ1-4): SAVISQKPSRDICQRGTSLTIQCQVDSQVTMMFWYRQQPGQSLTLIATANQGSEATYESGFVIDKFPISRPNLTFSTLTVSNMSPEDSSIYLCSVVRGRGEKLFFGSGTQLSVL.

The chain combines TRBV7-9 with TRBJ2-7; D is undetermined. CDR3 length: 12 residues. The germline CDR1 and CDR2 sequences are SEHNR and FQNEAQ (reference sequence). V shed 5 bases and J shed 6 bases, with 11 bases lying between them. CDR3 protein: CASSRGLSEQYF. In nucleotides, the CDR3 is TGTGCCAGCAGCCGCGGTTTGAGCGAGCAGTACTTC.

This CDR3 is CASGGGGFTDTQYF. The CDR3 region has the DNA TGTGCCAGCGGCGGCGGGGGATTCACAGATACGCAGTATTTT. The J gene is TRBJ2-3, the V gene TRBV11-1; 7 bases are shared with TRBD2. This CDR3 is built from 14 residues. From germline, CDR1 is SGHAT and CDR2 FQDESV (reference sequence). With 8 bases clipped from V and 2 bases from J, the junction kept 7 bases outside the gene matches.

The V and J genes are TRBV6-1 and TRBJ1-1; D call uncertain. Trimming took off 8 bases at V and 4 bases at J, with 14 bases between the two ends. The CDR3 has 13 residues. CDR1 and CDR2 (germline): MNHNS, SASEGT. The CDR3 DNA is TGTGCCAGCTCCTGGGGAGATGGCACTGAAGCTTTCTTT. This gives the protein CASSWGDGTEAFF.

The rearrangement uses TRBV14 and TRBJ2-5; D is unresolved. The germline V gene encodes CDR1 SGHDN and CDR2 FVKESK. The CDR3 runs to 12 residues. The V gene lost 1 base and the J gene lost 7 bases, with 7 bases spanning the gap. The CDR3 DNA reads TGTGCCAGCAGCCAAGGGTTACGGACCCAGTACTTC. Translating it yields CASSQGLRTQYF.

This clonotype was counted only a few times. This chain joins TRBV7-2 and TRBJ2-7; 7 nucleotides match TRBD1. The CDR3 loop spans 17 amino acids. J was trimmed by 3 bases and V by 2 bases; bases with no gene match: 13. Germline assignment: CDR1 SGHTA and CDR2 FQGNSA. CDR3 sequence (DNA): TGTGCCAGCAGCTTAACAGGGGCCCTATCCACACGCTACGAGCAGTACTTC. Its translation: CASSLTGALSTRYEQYF.

This clonotype has only a few counts. The V and J genes are TRBV6-1 and TRBJ2-1, with TRBD2 as a possible D gene (6 bases). Trimming removed 7 bases from V and 15 bases from J, with 22 bases in between. This CDR3 is 13 amino acids long. Per the germline V gene, CDR1 is MNHNS and CDR2 is SASEGT. The DNA for the CDR3 is TGTGCCAGCACCGCCCCCGGGGGTAACCACTGGTTCTTC. Protein product: CASTAPGGNHWFF.

The rearrangement uses TRBV23-1 and TRBJ2-5; D uncertain. TRBV23-1 belongs to the ORF category, with a function that is uncertain. V was shortened by 2 bases and J by 1 base, with 14 bases between the two germline ends. This CDR3 is built from 16 residues. The CDR3 here is CASSQHGARVQETQYF. In DNA, the CDR3 is TGCGCCAGCAGTCAACACGGCGCCAGAGTCCAAGAGACCCAGTACTTC.

This clonotype showed up just a few times. The V call is TRBV7-8, the J call TRBJ2-2, with D tentatively TRBD1 (6 bases). Trimming took 2 bases from V and 3 from J, leaving 10 bases between them. Per the germline V gene, CDR1 is SGHVS and CDR2 is FQNEAQ. CDR3 length: 15 residues. The CDR3 is CASSLYRVDTGELFF. CDR3 coding DNA: TGTGCCAGCAGCTTATACAGGGTGGACACCGGGGAGCTGTTTTTT. The variable domain in full, with the rest retrieved from reference TRBV7-8 and TRBJ2-2, is GAGVSQSPRYKVAKRGQDVALRCDPISGHVSLFWYQQALGQGPEFLTYFQNEAQLDKSGLPSDRFFAERPEGSVSTLKIQRTQQEDSAVYLCASSLYRVDTGELFFGEGSRLTVL.

The chain joins TRBV20-1 to TRBJ1-1; D perhaps matches TRBD1 (6 bases). V shed 7 bases and J shed 5 bases, with 23 bases lying between them. The CDR3 runs 15 residues. Germline V gene data show CDR1 as DFQATT and CDR2 as SNEGSKA (reference sequence). The CDR3 DNA is TGCAGTGTCACCGCGCCGGGCCAGAGGGGGACTGAAGCTTTCTTT. Protein product: CSVTAPGQRGTEAFF.

V usage is TRBV5-1 and J usage is TRBJ2-5; D may be TRBD1 (5 bases). Deletions cut 4 bases from V and 2 bases from J, with 12 bases between. The CDR3 extends over 14 amino acids. Germline V gives CDR1 SGHRS, CDR2 YFSETQ. CDR3 bases: TGCGCCAGCAGCCCTTTGACAGCACAAGAGACCCAGTACTTC. This encodes CASSPLTAQETQYF. The full variable domain, with the rest looked up from reference TRBV5-1 and TRBJ2-5, is KAGVTQTPRYLIKTRGQQVTLSCSPISGHRSVSWYQQTPGQGLQFLFEYFSETQRNKGNFPGRFSGRQFSNSRSEMNVSTLELGDSALYLCASSPLTAQETQYFGPGTRLLVL.